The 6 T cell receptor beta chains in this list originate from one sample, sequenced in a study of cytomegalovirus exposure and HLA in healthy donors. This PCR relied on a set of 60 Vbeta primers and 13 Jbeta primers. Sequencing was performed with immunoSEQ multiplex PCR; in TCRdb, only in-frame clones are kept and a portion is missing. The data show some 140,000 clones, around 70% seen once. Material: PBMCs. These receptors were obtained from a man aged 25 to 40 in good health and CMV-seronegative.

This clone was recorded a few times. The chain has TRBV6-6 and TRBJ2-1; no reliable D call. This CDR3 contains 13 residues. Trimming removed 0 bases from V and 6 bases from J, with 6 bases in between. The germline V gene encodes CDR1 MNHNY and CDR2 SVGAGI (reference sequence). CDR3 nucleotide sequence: TGTGCCAGCAGTTACTCGGGCCTCAATGAGCAGTTCTTC. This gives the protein CASSYSGLNEQFF.

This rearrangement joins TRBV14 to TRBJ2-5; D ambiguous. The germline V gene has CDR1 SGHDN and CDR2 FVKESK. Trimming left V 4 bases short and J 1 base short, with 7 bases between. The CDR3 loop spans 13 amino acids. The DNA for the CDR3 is TGTGCCAGCAGCCGTTCAGGCCAAGAGACCCAGTACTTC. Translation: CASSRSGQETQYF.

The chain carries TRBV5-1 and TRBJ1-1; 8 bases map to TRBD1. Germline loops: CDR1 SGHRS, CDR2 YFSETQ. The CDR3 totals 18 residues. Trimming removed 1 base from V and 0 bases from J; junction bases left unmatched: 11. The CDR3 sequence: CASSLTLRDRSLNTEAFF. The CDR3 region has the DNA TGCGCCAGCAGCTTGACCCTCCGGGACAGGTCCCTGAACACTGAAGCTTTCTTT.

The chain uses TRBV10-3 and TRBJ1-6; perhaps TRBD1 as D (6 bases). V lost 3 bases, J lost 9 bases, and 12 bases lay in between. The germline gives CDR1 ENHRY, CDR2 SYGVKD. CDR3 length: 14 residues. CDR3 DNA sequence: TGTGCCATCAGTGAAAGGGGGAAGGGTTCACCCCTCCACTTT. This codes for CAISERGKGSPLHF.

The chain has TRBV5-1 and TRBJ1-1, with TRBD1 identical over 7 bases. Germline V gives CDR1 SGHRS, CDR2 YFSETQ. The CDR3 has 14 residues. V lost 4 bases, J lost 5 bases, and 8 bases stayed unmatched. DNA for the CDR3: TGCGCCAGCAGCACTACAGGGGAATTGACTGAAGCTTTCTTT. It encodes CASSTTGELTEAFF.

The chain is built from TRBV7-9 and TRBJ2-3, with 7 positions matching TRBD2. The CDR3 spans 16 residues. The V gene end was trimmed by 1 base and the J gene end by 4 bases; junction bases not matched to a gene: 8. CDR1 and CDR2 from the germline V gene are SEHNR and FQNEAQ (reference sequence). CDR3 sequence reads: CASSLVGRENSDTQYF. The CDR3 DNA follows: TGTGCCAGCAGCTTAGTTGGGCGGGAGAACTCAGATACGCAGTATTTT.